The 21 T cell receptor beta chains reported below all come from one sample, sequenced in a study of shared clonotypes between healthy human individuals. TCRdb keeps only in-frame clones here, not all; method: immunoSEQ multiplex PCR. The data hold approximately 1.1 million clones, with 70% to 80% observed a single time. The sample consisted of memory CD4+ T cells from PBMCs. Described subset: CD45RA-negative fraction. The receptors originated from a man between 18 and 29 years old in good health. Some clones in this sample may be carry-over from other donors' samples.

The V gene is TRBV28, the J gene TRBJ2-7, with D tentatively TRBD1 or TRBD2 (7 bases each). CDR1 is MDHEN and CDR2 is SYDVKM in the germline V gene. V was cut by 10 bases and J by 6 bases, with 19 bases left in between. The CDR3 has 13 amino acids. CDR3 nucleotides: TGTGCCACCACCCAGACAGGGAGGGTCGAGCAGTACTTC. It specifies CATTQTGRVEQYF. Using reference TRBV28 and TRBJ2-7 for the parts outside the CDR3, the full variable domain is DVKVTQSSRYLVKRTGEKVFLECVQDMDHENMFWYRQDPGLGLRLIYFSYDVKMKEKGDIPEGYSVSREKKERFSLILESASTNQTSMYLCATTQTGRVEQYFGPGTRLTVT.

The CDR3: CASGTGGKTYEQYF. DNA for the CDR3: TGTGCCAGCGGGACAGGGGGTAAAACCTACGAGCAGTACTTC. J is TRBJ2-7 and V is TRBV28; 11 bases are shared with TRBD1. This CDR3 comprises 14 residues. The germline V gene encodes CDR1 MDHEN and CDR2 SYDVKM. V lost 8 bases to trimming and J lost 2 bases; unmatched junction nucleotides: 5. The complete variable domain, with remaining parts taken from reference TRBV28 and TRBJ2-7, reads DVKVTQSSRYLVKRTGEKVFLECVQDMDHENMFWYRQDPGLGLRLIYFSYDVKMKEKGDIPEGYSVSREKKERFSLILESASTNQTSMYLCASGTGGKTYEQYFGPGTRLTVT.

This clone has just a few counts. The V gene is TRBV14, the J gene TRBJ2-5; D not resolved. Germline-derived CDR1 and CDR2 are SGHDN and FVKESK. This CDR3 is built from 13 residues. V lost 0 bases and J 5 bases, leaving 7 bases between the germline ends. This chain's CDR3 is CASSQDRLETQYF. Here the CDR3 DNA reads TGTGCCAGCAGCCAAGATCGACTGGAGACCCAGTACTTC. Filled out from reference TRBV14 and TRBJ2-5, the complete variable domain reads EAGVTQFPSHSVIEKGQTVTLRCDPISGHDNLYWYRRVMGKEIKFLLHFVKESKQDESGMPNNRFLAERTGGTYSTLKVQPAELEDSGVYFCASSQDRLETQYFGPGTRLLVL.

The rearrangement links TRBV7-9 to TRBJ2-7; D unclear. V lost 2 bases and J 4 bases, leaving 12 bases between the germline ends. The CDR3 spans 14 residues. The germline V gene encodes CDR1 SEHNR and CDR2 FQNEAQ (reference sequence). CDR3: CASSLYADGYEQYF. The CDR3 nucleotides read TGTGCCAGCAGCTTATACGCGGATGGATACGAGCAGTACTTC.

The V call is TRBV5-1, the J call TRBJ2-1; 10 nucleotides agree with TRBD2. The CDR3 is 15 amino acids. Trimming took 2 bases from V and 9 from J; bases not matched to a gene: 8. Germline CDR1 SGHRS, CDR2 YFSETQ. CDR3 in amino acids: CASSFLAGAEGEQFF. The CDR3, as DNA: TGCGCCAGCAGCTTTCTAGCGGGAGCCGAGGGTGAGCAGTTCTTC.

This chain uses TRBV9 with TRBJ1-3; D gene uncertain. With 4 bases removed from V and 10 bases from J, the gap between germline ends came to 15 bases. Germline lookup yields CDR1 SGDLS and CDR2 YYNGEE. The CDR3 has 13 amino acids. CDR3 sequence reads: CASSLREPDTIYF. The CDR3 DNA follows: TGTGCCAGCAGCCTCCGGGAGCCTGATACCATATATTTT.

The chain has TRBV5-1 and TRBJ2-3; 7 bases line up with TRBD2. Unmatched junction bases numbered 11, after V lost 4 bases and J lost 6 bases. Per the germline V gene, CDR1 is SGHRS and CDR2 is YFSETQ. This CDR3 has 15 residues. The CDR3 region has the DNA TGCGCCAGCAGCCGGGACCGGGAGGCTCAGGATACGCAGTATTTT. This sequence encodes CASSRDREAQDTQYF.

This clone was observed a handful of times. The chain employs TRBV15 and TRBJ1-2; D gene uncertain. The V end lost 3 bases, the J end lost 4 bases, and 21 bases lay between the germline ends. Germline V gene data show CDR1 as LNHNV and CDR2 as YYDKDF (reference sequence). This CDR3 has 17 residues. The CDR3 nucleotides are TGTGCCACCAGCAGCCGTGGAGGCCAGGTTTCTCGCTATGGCTACACCTTC. Translation gives CATSSRGGQVSRYGYTF.

V usage is TRBV27 and J usage is TRBJ2-2; no definite D call. The length of the CDR3 is 12 residues. Germline V gene sequence: CDR1 MNHEY, CDR2 SMNVEV (reference sequence). Trimming took 3 bases from V and 7 from J, leaving 6 bases between them. This CDR3 reads CASSFLLGELFF. The DNA of the CDR3 is TGTGCCAGCAGTTTCTTACTCGGGGAGCTGTTTTTT.

The rearrangement uses TRBV28 and TRBJ1-5; D is uncertain. Germline V gene sequence: CDR1 MDHEN, CDR2 SYDVKM. With 1 base removed from V and 6 bases from J, the gap between germline ends came to 4 bases. The CDR3 consists of 12 residues. This CDR3 is CASSLLVQPQHF. CDR3 nucleotides: TGTGCCAGCAGTTTATTGGTTCAGCCCCAGCATTTT.

The chain recombines TRBV28 with TRBJ2-6; D possibly uses TRBD1 or TRBD2 (5 bases each). V was cut by 5 bases and J by 2 bases, with 19 bases left in between. Germline lookup yields CDR1 MDHEN and CDR2 SYDVKM. The CDR3 sequence is 18 residues long. The CDR3 nucleotides are TGTGCCAGCAGTCCCCCCCAGGGTGCCGGGGCTGGGGCCAACGTCCTGACTTTC. Its translation: CASSPPQGAGAGANVLTF. Full variable domain (missing parts from reference TRBV28 and TRBJ2-6): DVKVTQSSRYLVKRTGEKVFLECVQDMDHENMFWYRQDPGLGLRLIYFSYDVKMKEKGDIPEGYSVSREKKERFSLILESASTNQTSMYLCASSPPQGAGAGANVLTFGAGSRLTVL.

With respect to this clone: The sample holds other DNA sequences that translate to the same CDR3. The chain recombines TRBV9 with TRBJ2-5, with a possible D match to TRBD2 (6 bases). The V gene's germline CDR1 is SGDLS and CDR2 YYNGEE. V gave up 0 bases and J gave up 5 bases, with 14 bases separating them. CDR3 length equals 15 residues. The CDR3 sequence: CASSVDGGREETQYF. Written as DNA, the CDR3 is TGTGCCAGCAGCGTAGATGGAGGGAGAGAGGAGACCCAGTACTTC.

The genes are TRBV6-1 and TRBJ2-5; D may be TRBD1 (5 bases). V lost 1 base to trimming and J lost 5 bases, with 20 bases between them. CDR1 is MNHNS, CDR2 SASEGT, per germline. CDR3 length: 17 residues. The CDR3 loop is CASSEGPGRAIRETQYF. In nucleotides, the CDR3 is TGTGCCAGCAGTGAAGGGCCTGGCAGGGCTATCAGGGAGACCCAGTACTTC.

This clone has more than one count but fewer than ten. The chain links TRBV19 to TRBJ2-1; a weak D match, TRBD1 (5 bases). Germline lookup yields CDR1 LNHDA and CDR2 SQIVND (reference sequence). The CDR3 consists of 16 residues. V was shortened by 3 bases and J by 7 bases, with 19 bases between the two germline ends. The CDR3 nucleotides read TGTGCCAGTAGTATCAGGGTTCAGGGTTTCGGGAATGAGCAGTTCTTC. This codes for CASSIRVQGFGNEQFF.

The V gene is TRBV5-1, the J gene TRBJ2-5, with D perhaps being TRBD1 or TRBD2 (6 bases each). The CDR3 covers 14 residues. The germline V gene encodes CDR1 SGHRS and CDR2 YFSETQ. V dropped 4 bases and J dropped 5 bases, with 15 bases sitting between them. In nucleotides, the CDR3 is TGCGCCAGCAGCGACCGGGGGCGAGGCGAGACCCAGTACTTC. This gives the protein CASSDRGRGETQYF. The full variable domain, its missing parts supplied by reference TRBV5-1 and TRBJ2-5, is KAGVTQTPRYLIKTRGQQVTLSCSPISGHRSVSWYQQTPGQGLQFLFEYFSETQRNKGNFPGRFSGRQFSNSRSEMNVSTLELGDSALYLCASSDRGRGETQYFGPGTRLLVL.

This chain links TRBV19 with TRBJ2-1; TRBD2 agrees at 9 bases. J gave up 5 bases and V 7 bases, and 6 bases lay outside the gene matches. CDR3 size: 14 residues. The V gene's germline CDR1 is LNHDA and CDR2 SQIVND (reference sequence). In DNA, the CDR3 is TGTGCCAGTAATAGCGGGGGAAGTGACAATGAGCAGTTCTTC. This translates into CASNSGGSDNEQFF. Filled out from reference TRBV19 and TRBJ2-1, the complete variable domain reads DGGITQSPKYLFRKEGQNVTLSCEQNLNHDAMYWYRQDPGQGLRLIYYSQIVNDFQKGDIAEGYSVSREKKESFPLTVTSAQKNPTAFYLCASNSGGSDNEQFFGPGTRLTVL.

V usage is TRBV7-8 and J usage is TRBJ2-7; TRBD1 is a possible D gene (7 bases). Per the germline V gene, CDR1 is SGHVS and CDR2 is FQNEAQ. V dropped 5 bases and J dropped 2 bases, with 13 bases sitting between them. The CDR3 has 14 amino acids. CDR3 DNA sequence: TGTGCCAGCAGCAATACAGGGGAGGCCTACGAGCAGTACTTC. It is translated as CASSNTGEAYEQYF.

The chain recombines TRBV4-3 with TRBJ2-1; D gene unclear. The CDR3 is 17 residues long. V lost 0 bases and J 1 base, leaving 13 bases between the germline ends. Germline CDR1 and CDR2: LGHNA and YSLEER. In nucleotides, the CDR3 is TGCGCCAGCAGCCAAGATCCCACACCCGGATCCTACAATGAGCAGTTCTTC. Translated: CASSQDPTPGSYNEQFF.

In its sample, this clone was seen a few times. The chain uses TRBV18 and TRBJ1-6, with TRBD1 matching over 8 bases. V dropped 3 bases and J dropped 7; count of bases not matched to a gene: 5. Germline V gene sequence: CDR1 KGHSH, CDR2 LQKENI. The CDR3 runs to 15 residues. CDR3 protein: CASSPGQAQNSPLHF. The CDR3 region has the DNA TGTGCCAGCTCACCGGGACAGGCACAGAATTCACCCCTCCACTTT.

The table lists this clone with many counts. The chain links TRBV10-2 to TRBJ1-5; a possible D gene is TRBD1 (5 bases). In germline, CDR1 is WSHSY, CDR2 SAAADI. The CDR3 spans 16 residues. V was shortened by 8 bases and J by 6 bases, with 23 bases between the two germline ends. The CDR3 DNA follows: TGCGCCAGCCAAACAATCTTCGGGGGTATCAGTCAGCCCCAGCATTTT. It translates to CASQTIFGGISQPQHF.

The sample holds a few counts of this clone. The rearrangement links TRBV7-2 to TRBJ2-3; 8 nucleotides align to TRBD1. V dropped 4 bases and J dropped 5; count of bases not matched to a gene: 8. This CDR3 contains 15 residues. Germline CDR1 SGHTA, CDR2 FQGNSA. CDR3 nucleotide sequence: TGTGCCAGCAGCTCCGGACAGGGCCTCGGAGATACGCAGTATTTT. Protein product: CASSSGQGLGDTQYF.